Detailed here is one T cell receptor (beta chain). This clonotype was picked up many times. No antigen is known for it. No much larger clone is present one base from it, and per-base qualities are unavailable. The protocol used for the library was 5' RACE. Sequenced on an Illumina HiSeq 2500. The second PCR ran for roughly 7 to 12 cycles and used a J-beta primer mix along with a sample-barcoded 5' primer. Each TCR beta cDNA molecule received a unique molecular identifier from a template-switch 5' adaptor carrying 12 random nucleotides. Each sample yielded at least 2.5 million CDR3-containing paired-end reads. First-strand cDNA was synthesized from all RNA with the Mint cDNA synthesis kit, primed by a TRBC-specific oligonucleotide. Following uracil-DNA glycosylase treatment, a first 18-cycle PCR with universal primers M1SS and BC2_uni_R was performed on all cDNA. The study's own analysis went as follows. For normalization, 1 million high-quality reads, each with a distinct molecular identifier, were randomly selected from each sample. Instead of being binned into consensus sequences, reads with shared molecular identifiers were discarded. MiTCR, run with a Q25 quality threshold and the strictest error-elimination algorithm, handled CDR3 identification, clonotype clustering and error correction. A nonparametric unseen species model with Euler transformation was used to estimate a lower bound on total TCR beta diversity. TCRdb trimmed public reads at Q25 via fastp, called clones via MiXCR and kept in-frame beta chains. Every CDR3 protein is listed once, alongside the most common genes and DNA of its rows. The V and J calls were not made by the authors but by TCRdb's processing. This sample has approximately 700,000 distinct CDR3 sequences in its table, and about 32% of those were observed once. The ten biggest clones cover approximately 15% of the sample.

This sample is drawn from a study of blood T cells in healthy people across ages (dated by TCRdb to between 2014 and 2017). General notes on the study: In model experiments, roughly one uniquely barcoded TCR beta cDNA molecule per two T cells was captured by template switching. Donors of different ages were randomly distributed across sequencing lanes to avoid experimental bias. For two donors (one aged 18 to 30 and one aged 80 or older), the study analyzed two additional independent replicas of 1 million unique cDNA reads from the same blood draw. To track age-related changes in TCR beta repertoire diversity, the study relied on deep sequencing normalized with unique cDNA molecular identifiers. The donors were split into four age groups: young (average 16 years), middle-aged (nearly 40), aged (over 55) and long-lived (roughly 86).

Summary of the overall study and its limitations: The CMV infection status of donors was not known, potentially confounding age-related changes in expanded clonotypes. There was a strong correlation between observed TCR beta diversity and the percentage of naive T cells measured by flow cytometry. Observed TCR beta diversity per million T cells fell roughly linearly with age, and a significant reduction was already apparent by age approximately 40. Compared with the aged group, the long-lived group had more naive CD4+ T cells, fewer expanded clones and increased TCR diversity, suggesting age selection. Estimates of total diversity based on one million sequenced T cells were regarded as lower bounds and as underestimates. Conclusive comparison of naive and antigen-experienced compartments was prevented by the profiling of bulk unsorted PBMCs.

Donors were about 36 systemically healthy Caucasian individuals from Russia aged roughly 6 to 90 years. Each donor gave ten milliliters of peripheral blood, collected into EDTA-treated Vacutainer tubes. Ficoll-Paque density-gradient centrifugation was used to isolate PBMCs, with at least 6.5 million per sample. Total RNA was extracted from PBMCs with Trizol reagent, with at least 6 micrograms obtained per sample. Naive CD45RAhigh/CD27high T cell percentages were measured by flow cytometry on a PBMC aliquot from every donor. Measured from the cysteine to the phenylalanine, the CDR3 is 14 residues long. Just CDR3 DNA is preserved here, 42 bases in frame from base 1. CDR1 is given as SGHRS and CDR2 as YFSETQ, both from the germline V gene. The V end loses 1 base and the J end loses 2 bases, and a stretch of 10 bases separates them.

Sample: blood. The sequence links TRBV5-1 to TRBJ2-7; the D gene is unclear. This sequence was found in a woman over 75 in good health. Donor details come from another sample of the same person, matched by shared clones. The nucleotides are TGCGCCAGCAGCTTGTCACAAAGACCCTACGAGCAGTACTTC. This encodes CASSLSQRPYEQYF.